This T cell receptor beta chain stems from a study of blood T cell repertoires in COVID-19. Study-level background: Sources were T cells, B-cell-depleted T cells, or PBMCs; the material itself was cDNA or gDNA.

Methods used by the authors: The authors estimated nucleated cell counts from reference gene primer amplification. Sequencing used immunoSEQ multiplex PCR; TCRdb keeps in-frame clones, though not all of them. The V and J calls and clone size are taken from that table; D and trimming were inferred from the DNA. The sample carries about 360,000 clones, around 83% recorded once. Trimming pared 6 bases from V and 2 bases from J, leaving 10 bases between. The CDR3 totals 14 residues. Germline values: CDR1 MNHEY, CDR2 SVGAGI. The sample taken for sequencing was peripheral blood. The chain recombines TRBV6-5 with TRBJ2-2; D gene uncertain. This TCR derives from a man younger than 45 with active or convalescent COVID-19. This CDR3 reads CASSIKTNTGELFF. CDR3 nucleotides: TGTGCCAGCAGCATAAAGACAAACACCGGGGAGCTGTTTTTT.